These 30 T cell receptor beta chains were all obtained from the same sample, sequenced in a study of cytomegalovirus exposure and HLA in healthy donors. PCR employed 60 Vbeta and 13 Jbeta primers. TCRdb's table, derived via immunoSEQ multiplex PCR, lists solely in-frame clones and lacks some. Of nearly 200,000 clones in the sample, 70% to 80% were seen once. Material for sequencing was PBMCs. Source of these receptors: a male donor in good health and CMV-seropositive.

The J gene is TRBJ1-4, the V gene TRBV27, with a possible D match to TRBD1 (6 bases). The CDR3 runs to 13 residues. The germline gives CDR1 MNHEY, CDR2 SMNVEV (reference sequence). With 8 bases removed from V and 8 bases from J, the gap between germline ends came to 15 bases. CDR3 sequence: CASGVQGGEKLFF. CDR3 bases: TGTGCCAGCGGGGTACAGGGTGGGGAAAAACTGTTTTTT.

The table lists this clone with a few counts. CDR3 protein: CAWEERSTDTQYF. The DNA of the CDR3 is TGTGCCTGGGAGGAGAGGAGCACAGATACGCAGTATTTT. The V call is TRBV28, the J call TRBJ2-3; perhaps TRBD2 as D (6 bases). Trimming stripped 11 bases from V and 0 bases from J, with 12 bases between. The germline CDR1 and CDR2 sequences are MDHEN and SYDVKM. The CDR3 has 13 amino acids.

The CDR3 region has the DNA TGTGCCAGCAGTGAGAATCTAGAAGAATATGGTGTTGAGGAGGAGCAGTACTTC. This codes for CASSENLEEYGVEEEQYF. The gene calls are TRBV6-1 and TRBJ2-7; D ambiguous. The CDR3 contains 18 residues. Deletions cut 3 bases from V and 7 bases from J, with 28 bases between. Germline CDR1 and CDR2: MNHNS and SASEGT.

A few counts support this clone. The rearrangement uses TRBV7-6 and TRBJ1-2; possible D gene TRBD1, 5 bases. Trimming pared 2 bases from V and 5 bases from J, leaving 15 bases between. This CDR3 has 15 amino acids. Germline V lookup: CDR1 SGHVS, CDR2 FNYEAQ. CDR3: CASSLMGEEGYGYTF. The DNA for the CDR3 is TGTGCCAGCAGCTTAATGGGGGAGGAGGGATATGGCTACACCTTC.

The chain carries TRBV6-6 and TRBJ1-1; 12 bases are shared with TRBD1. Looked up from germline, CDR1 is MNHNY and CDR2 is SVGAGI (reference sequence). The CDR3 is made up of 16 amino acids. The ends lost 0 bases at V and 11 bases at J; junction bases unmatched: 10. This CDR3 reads CASSYSAGQGAGKAFF. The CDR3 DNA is TGTGCCAGCAGTTACTCCGCGGGACAGGGGGCCGGTAAGGCTTTCTTT.

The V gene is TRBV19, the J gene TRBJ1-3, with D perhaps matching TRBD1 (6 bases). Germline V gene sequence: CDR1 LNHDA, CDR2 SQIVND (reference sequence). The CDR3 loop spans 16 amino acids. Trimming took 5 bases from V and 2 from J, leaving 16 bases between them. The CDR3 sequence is CASSSRGGNTGNTIYF. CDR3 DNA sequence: TGTGCCAGTAGTTCGAGAGGGGGAAATACTGGAAACACCATATATTTT. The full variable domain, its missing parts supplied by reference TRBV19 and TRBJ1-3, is DGGITQSPKYLFRKEGQNVTLSCEQNLNHDAMYWYRQDPGQGLRLIYYSQIVNDFQKGDIAEGYSVSREKKESFPLTVTSAQKNPTAFYLCASSSRGGNTGNTIYFGEGSWLTVV.

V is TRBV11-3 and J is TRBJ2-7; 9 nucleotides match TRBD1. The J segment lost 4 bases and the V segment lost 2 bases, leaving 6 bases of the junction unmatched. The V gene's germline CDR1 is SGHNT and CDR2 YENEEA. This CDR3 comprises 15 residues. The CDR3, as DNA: TGTGCCAGCAGCTTATCGGGACAGGGATCATACGAGCAGTACTTC. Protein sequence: CASSLSGQGSYEQYF.

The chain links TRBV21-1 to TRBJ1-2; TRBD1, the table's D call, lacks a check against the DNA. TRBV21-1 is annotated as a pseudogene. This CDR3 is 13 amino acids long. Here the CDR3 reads CASIQAHNYGYTF. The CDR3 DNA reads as TGTGCCAGCATCCAGGCCCACAACTATGGCTACACCTTC.

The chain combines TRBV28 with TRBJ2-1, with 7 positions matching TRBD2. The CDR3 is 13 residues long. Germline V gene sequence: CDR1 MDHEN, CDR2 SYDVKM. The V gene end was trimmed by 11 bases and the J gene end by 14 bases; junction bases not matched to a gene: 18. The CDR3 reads CAAQTVLGGMEFF. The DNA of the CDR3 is TGTGCCGCTCAGACGGTATTGGGGGGGATGGAGTTCTTC.

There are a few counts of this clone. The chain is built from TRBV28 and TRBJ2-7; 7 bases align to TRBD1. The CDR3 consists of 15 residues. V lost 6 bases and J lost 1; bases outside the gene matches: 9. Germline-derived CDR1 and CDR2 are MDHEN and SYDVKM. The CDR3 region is CASRGPADRSYEQYF. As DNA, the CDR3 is TGTGCCAGCAGGGGGCCCGCGGACAGGTCCTACGAGCAGTACTTC.

The CDR3 nucleotides read TGTGCCAGCTCCCGGGACAGAGAGACCCAGTACTTC. This gives the protein CASSRDRETQYF. The V gene is TRBV6-6, the J gene TRBJ2-5, with 7 bases that match TRBD1. CDR3 length equals 12 residues. With 8 bases clipped from V and 4 bases from J, the junction kept 4 bases outside the gene matches. Germline-derived CDR1 and CDR2 are MNHNY and SVGAGI (reference sequence).

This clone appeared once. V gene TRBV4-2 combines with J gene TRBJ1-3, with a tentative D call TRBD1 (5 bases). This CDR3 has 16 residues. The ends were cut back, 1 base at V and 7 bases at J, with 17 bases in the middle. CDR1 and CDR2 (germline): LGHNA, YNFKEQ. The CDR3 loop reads CASSQVILGGINTIYF. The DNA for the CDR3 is TGTGCCAGCAGCCAAGTAATTCTCGGGGGGATCAACACCATATATTTT.

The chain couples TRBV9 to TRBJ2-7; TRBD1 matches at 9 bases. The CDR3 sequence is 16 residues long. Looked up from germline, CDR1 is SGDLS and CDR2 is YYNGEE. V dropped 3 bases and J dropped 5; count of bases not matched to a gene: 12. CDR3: CASSASVGQGLDEQYF. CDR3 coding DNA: TGTGCCAGCAGCGCTTCCGTCGGACAGGGGTTGGACGAGCAGTACTTC. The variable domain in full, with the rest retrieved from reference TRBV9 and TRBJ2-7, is DSGVTQTPKHLITATGQRVTLRCSPRSGDLSVYWYQQSLDQGLQFLIQYYNGEERAKGNILERFSAQQFPDLHSELNLSSLELGDSALYFCASSASVGQGLDEQYFGPGTRLTVT.

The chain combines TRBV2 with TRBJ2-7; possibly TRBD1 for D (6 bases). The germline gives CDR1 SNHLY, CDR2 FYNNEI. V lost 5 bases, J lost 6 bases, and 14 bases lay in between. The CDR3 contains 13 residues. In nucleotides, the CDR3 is TGTGCCAGCAGTTTGGGGCAGGGGAGCGAGCAGTACTTC. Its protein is CASSLGQGSEQYF.

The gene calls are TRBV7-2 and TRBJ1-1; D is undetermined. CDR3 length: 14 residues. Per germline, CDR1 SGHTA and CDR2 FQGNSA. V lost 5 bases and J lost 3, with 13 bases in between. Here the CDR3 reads CASSQTPGDTEAFF. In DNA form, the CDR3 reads TGTGCCAGCAGCCAGACCCCCGGAGACACTGAAGCTTTCTTT.

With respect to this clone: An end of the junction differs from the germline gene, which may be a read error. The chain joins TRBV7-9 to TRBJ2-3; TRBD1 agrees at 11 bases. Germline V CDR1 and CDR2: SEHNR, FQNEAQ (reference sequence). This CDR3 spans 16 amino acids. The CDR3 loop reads CSSSLVRTGGRDTQYF. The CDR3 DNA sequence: TGTTCCAGCAGCTTAGTTCGGACAGGGGGCAGGGATACGCAGTATTTT.

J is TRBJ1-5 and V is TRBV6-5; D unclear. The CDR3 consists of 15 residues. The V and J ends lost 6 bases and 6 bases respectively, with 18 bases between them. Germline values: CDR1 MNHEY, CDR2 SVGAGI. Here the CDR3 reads CASSTVPGGGQPQHF. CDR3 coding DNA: TGTGCCAGCAGCACAGTCCCAGGCGGAGGTCAGCCCCAGCATTTT.

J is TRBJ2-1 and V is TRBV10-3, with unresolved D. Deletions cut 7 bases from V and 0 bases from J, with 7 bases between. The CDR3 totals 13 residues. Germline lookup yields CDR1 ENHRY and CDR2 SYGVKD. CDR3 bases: TGTGCCATCACAGCGAGCTCCTACAATGAGCAGTTCTTC. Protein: CAITASSYNEQFF.

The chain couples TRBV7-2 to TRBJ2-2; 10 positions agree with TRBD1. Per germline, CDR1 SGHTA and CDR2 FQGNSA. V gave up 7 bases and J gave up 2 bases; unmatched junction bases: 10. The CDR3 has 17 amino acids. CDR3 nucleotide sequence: TGTGCCAGCATCCCTCGCCGGGACAGGGGTAACACCGGGGAGCTGTTTTTT. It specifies CASIPRRDRGNTGELFF.

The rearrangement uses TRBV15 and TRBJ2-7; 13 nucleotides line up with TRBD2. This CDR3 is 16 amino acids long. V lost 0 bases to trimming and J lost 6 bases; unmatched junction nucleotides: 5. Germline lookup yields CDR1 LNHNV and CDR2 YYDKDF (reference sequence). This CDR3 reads CATSRDPGLAGFEQYF. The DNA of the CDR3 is TGTGCCACCAGCAGAGATCCGGGACTAGCGGGATTCGAGCAGTACTTC.

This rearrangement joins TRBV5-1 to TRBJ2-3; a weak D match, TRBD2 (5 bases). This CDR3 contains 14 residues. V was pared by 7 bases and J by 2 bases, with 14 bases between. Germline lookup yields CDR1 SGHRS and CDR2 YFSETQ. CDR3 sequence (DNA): TGCGCCAGCGGCACCTCCGGACTCACAGATACGCAGTATTTT. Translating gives CASGTSGLTDTQYF.

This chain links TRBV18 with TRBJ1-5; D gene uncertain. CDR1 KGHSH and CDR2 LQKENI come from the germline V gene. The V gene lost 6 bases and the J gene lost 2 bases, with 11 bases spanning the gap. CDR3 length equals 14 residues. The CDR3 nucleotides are TGTGCCAGCTCCCGACCGGGAGGCAATCAGCCCCAGCATTTT. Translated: CASSRPGGNQPQHF.

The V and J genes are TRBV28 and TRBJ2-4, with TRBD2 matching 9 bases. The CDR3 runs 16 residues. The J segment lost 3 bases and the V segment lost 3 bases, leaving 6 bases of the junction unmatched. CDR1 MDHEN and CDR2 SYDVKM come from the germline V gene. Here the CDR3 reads CASSLIQREVKNIQYF. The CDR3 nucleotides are TGTGCCAGCAGTTTGATACAGCGGGAGGTCAAAAACATTCAGTACTTC.

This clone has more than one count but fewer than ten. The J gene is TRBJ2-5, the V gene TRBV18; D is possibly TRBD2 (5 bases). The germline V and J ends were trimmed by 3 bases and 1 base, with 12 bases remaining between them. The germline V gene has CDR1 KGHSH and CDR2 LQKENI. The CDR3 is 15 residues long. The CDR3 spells CASSPRPGFQETQYF. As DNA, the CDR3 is TGTGCCAGCTCACCCCGTCCGGGGTTCCAAGAGACCCAGTACTTC.

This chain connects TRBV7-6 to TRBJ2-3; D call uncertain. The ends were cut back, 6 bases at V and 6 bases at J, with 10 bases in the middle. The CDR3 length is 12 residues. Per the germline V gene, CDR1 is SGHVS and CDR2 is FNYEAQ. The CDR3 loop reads CASRQPPDTQYF. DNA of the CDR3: TGTGCCAGCAGACAACCGCCGGATACGCAGTATTTT.

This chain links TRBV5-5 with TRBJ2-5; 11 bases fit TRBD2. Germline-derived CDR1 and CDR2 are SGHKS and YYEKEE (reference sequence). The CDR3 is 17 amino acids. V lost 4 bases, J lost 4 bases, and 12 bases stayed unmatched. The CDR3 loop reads CASSLDPFSGRGETQYF. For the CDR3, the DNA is TGTGCCAGCAGCCTGGACCCATTTAGCGGGAGGGGAGAGACCCAGTACTTC.

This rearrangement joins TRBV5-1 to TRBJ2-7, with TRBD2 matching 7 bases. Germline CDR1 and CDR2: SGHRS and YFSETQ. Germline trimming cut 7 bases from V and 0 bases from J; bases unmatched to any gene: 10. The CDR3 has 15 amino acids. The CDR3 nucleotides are TGCGCCAGCGCGTCGGGACTACTTAGCTCCTACGAGCAGTACTTC. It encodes CASASGLLSSYEQYF.

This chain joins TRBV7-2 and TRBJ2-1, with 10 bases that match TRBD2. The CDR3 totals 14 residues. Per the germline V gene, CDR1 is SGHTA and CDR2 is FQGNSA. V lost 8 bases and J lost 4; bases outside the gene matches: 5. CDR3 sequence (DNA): TGTGCCAGCGCCGCGACTAGCGGGTACAATGAGCAGTTCTTC. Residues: CASAATSGYNEQFF.

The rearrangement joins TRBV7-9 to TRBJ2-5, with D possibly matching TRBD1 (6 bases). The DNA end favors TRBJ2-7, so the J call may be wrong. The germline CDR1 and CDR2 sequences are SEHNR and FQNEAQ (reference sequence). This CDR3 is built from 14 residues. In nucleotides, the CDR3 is TGTGCCAGCAGCTCCCGGACCGGACAGTACGAGCAGTACTTC. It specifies CASSSRTGQYEQYF.

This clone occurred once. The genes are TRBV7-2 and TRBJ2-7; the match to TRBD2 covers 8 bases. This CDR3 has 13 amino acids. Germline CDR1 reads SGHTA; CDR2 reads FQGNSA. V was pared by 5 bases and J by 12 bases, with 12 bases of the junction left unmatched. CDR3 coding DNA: TGTGCCAGCAGCATAGACGGACTAGCCTCGCGGTACTTC. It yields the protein CASSIDGLASRYF.